This TCR beta chain appears in the sequencing data of a study of long-term antiretroviral therapy in people with HIV. The V end was cut by 5 bases, the J end by 0 bases, with 11 bases between. The length of the CDR3 is 15 residues. Germline assignment: CDR1 SEHNR and CDR2 FQNEAQ (reference sequence). Assay version v3.0 of immunoSEQ was used, and it was run at survey level. The assay was immunoSEQ multiplex PCR, and TCRdb's table has in-frame clones only and misses some. The sample yields 25,000 to 30,000 clones, roughly nine tenths seen once. J is TRBJ2-1 and V is TRBV7-9, with D possibly being TRBD1 (5 bases). Sequencing used unsorted PBMCs, obtained 3.1 years after starting antiretroviral therapy. This TCR came from a man aged 18 to 30 with HIV. CDR3 bases: TGTGCCAGCAGCCCCAGGGCTAGCTCCTACAATGAGCAGTTCTTC. This codes for CASSPRASSYNEQFF.